This T cell receptor (beta chain) was profiled in a study of CD8+CD57+ T cells in acquired aplastic anemia. Notes on this clonotype: Its antigen is not identified.

From germline, CDR1 is SQVTM and CDR2 ANQGSEA. The CDR3 consists of 18 residues. The V end was cut by 1 base, the J end by 2 bases, with 23 bases between. Genomic DNA, serving as template, underwent TCR beta VDJ and CDR3 profiling. Using its own MiXCR run on the reads, TCRdb lists one record per CDR3 protein. The sample has 200,000 to 300,000 distinct CDR3 sequences; approximately 80% are singletons. By flow cytometry, patients selected for sequencing had shown an expansion of CD8+CD57+ cells. Study-level findings and limits: There were twenty-nine CD8+ CDR3 sequences that occurred in both patients and controls.

This rearrangement joins TRBV29-1 to TRBJ1-2; a possible D gene is TRBD1 (5 bases). Sequencing was performed on sorted CD4+, CD8+, or CD8+CD57+ T cells (not recorded which) from PBMCs. The TCR was taken from a human donor with aplastic anemia. The CDR3 DNA follows: TGCAGCGTTGAAGTACGCCGATTCAGGGACCGAGCGAACTATGGCTACACCTTC. Encoded protein: CSVEVRRFRDRANYGYTF.